These 30 T cell receptor beta chains were sequenced from one sample in a study of beta chain features in type 1 diabetes. Findings and limits, study-wide: TCRB CDR3 length was moderately but significantly reduced in all four CD4+ subsets of Type 1 diabetes patients.

Expressed TCRB transcripts were sequenced because the isolated RNA had all been reverse transcribed beforehand. Clones were read by immunoSEQ multiplex PCR, and TCRdb kept only the in-frame ones, dropping some. Among 550,000 to 850,000 clones listed, about an eighth were seen once. Antigen specificity for these receptors is unknown. The sequenced sample was naive CD4+ T cells from blood. These receptors were taken from a man aged 18 to 29 with type 1 diabetes.

In this sample, this clone turned up a few times. The J gene is TRBJ1-4, the V gene TRBV28, with TRBD1 matching 7 bases. Trimming took 2 bases from V and 2 from J; bases not matched to a gene: 5. The length of the CDR3 is 16 residues. Germline V lookup: CDR1 MDHEN, CDR2 SYDVKM. The CDR3 sequence is CASSLPSRGTNEKLFF. Written as DNA, the CDR3 is TGTGCCAGCAGTTTACCCTCCAGGGGGACTAATGAAAAACTGTTTTTT. Supplemented by reference TRBV28 and TRBJ1-4, the full variable domain reads DVKVTQSSRYLVKRTGEKVFLECVQDMDHENMFWYRQDPGLGLRLIYFSYDVKMKEKGDIPEGYSVSREKKERFSLILESASTNQTSMYLCASSLPSRGTNEKLFFGSGTQLSVL.

This clone was picked up a small number of times. CDR3 sequence reads: CSVTRDRGTGELFF. CDR3 nucleotides: TGCAGCGTTACCCGGGACAGGGGAACCGGGGAGCTGTTTTTT. This chain uses TRBV29-1 with TRBJ2-2; 10 bases match TRBD1. Germline CDR1 SQVTM, CDR2 ANQGSEA. V shed 5 bases and J 5 bases; nucleotides not matched to a gene: 5. CDR3 length: 14 residues.

The chain couples TRBV5-1 to TRBJ2-3, with unresolved D. CDR1 is SGHRS, CDR2 YFSETQ, per germline. Between the trimmed V and J ends, which lost 2 bases and 0 bases, there was a span of 10 bases. There are 15 residues in the CDR3. DNA of the CDR3: TGCGCCAGCAGCTTCTCGACTGTTAGCACAGATACGCAGTATTTT. Amino acid sequence: CASSFSTVSTDTQYF. Filled out from reference TRBV5-1 and TRBJ2-3, the complete variable domain reads KAGVTQTPRYLIKTRGQQVTLSCSPISGHRSVSWYQQTPGQGLQFLFEYFSETQRNKGNFPGRFSGRQFSNSRSEMNVSTLELGDSALYLCASSFSTVSTDTQYFGPGTRLTVL.

The J gene is TRBJ1-1, the V gene TRBV4-2; TRBD1 agrees at 7 bases. The CDR3 runs to 14 residues. Germline assignment: CDR1 LGHNA and CDR2 YNFKEQ. Germline trimming cut 4 bases from V and 1 base from J; bases unmatched to any gene: 3. In DNA, the CDR3 is TGTGCCAGCAGCCTGACAGGGTCGAACACTGAAGCTTTCTTT. This gives the protein CASSLTGSNTEAFF.

The chain employs TRBV28 and TRBJ1-1, with 8 nucleotides matching TRBD1. The CDR3 extends over 15 amino acids. V lost 6 bases, J lost 0 bases, and 6 bases stayed unmatched. CDR1 is MDHEN, CDR2 SYDVKM, per germline. CDR3 sequence reads: CASSEPGGLNTEAFF. The CDR3 coding sequence is TGTGCCAGCAGCGAACCAGGGGGCCTGAACACTGAAGCTTTCTTT.

V gene TRBV9 combines with J gene TRBJ1-1; 8 nucleotides line up with TRBD1. Germline CDR1 SGDLS, CDR2 YYNGEE. The junction had 3 bases not matched to a gene; V was cut back by 1 base and J by 1 base. This CDR3 has 15 residues. In DNA, the CDR3 is TGTGCCAGCAGCGTACAGGGGGCTGGGAACACTGAAGCTTTCTTT. Its translation is CASSVQGAGNTEAFF.

This clone was seen a handful of times. V and J are TRBV18 and TRBJ1-2; no definite D call. The CDR3 is 13 amino acids. Trimming left V 3 bases short and J 7 bases short, with 12 bases between. Germline CDR1 KGHSH, CDR2 LQKENI. CDR3 in amino acids: CASSPDLSRGYTF. The CDR3 DNA reads TGTGCCAGCTCACCCGATTTAAGTCGTGGCTACACCTTC.

The chain carries TRBV18 and TRBJ2-3; 9 bases fit TRBD2. Germline values: CDR1 KGHSH, CDR2 LQKENI. Losses at the gene ends were 3 bases for V and 5 bases for J; bases not matched to a gene: 6. CDR3 length: 15 amino acids. The CDR3 bases are TGTGCCAGCTCACCCGTCGGCGGGGGGGAAGATACGCAGTATTTT. This gives the protein CASSPVGGGEDTQYF.

The chain couples TRBV29-1 to TRBJ2-1, with 11 bases matching TRBD2. Unmatched junction bases numbered 11, after V lost 4 bases and J lost 0 bases. The germline CDR1 and CDR2 sequences are SQVTM and ANQGSEA. CDR3 length: 18 amino acids. DNA for the CDR3: TGCAGCGTTGGGGCCGGGGCTAGCGGGGGGAGCTCCTACAATGAGCAGTTCTTC. Translating gives CSVGAGASGGSSYNEQFF.

The chain is built from TRBV5-1 and TRBJ1-5; D perhaps matches TRBD1 (6 bases). Trimming pared 5 bases from V and 3 bases from J, leaving 9 bases between. This CDR3 is 13 amino acids long. Germline V lookup: CDR1 SGHRS, CDR2 YFSETQ. CDR3 sequence (DNA): TGCGCCAGCAGTGGGACACCCAATCAGCCCCAGCATTTT. Its protein product is CASSGTPNQPQHF.

The J gene is TRBJ2-5, the V gene TRBV9; 8 nucleotides line up with TRBD2. The CDR3 sequence is 16 residues long. The V segment lost 0 bases and the J segment 4 bases; nucleotides outside the gene matches: 8. The germline V gene has CDR1 SGDLS and CDR2 YYNGEE. CDR3 amino acids: CASSVAGGGRGETQYF. The DNA of the CDR3 is TGTGCCAGCAGCGTAGCGGGAGGGGGAAGGGGAGAGACCCAGTACTTC.

This clone was detected a few times. The genes are TRBV25-1 and TRBJ2-6; D gene uncertain. V shed 2 bases and J shed 0 bases, with 8 bases lying between them. The CDR3 extends over 16 amino acids. Germline V CDR1 and CDR2: MGHDK, SYGVNS. CDR3 bases: TGTGCCAGCAGTGAAGTGAAGGGCTCTGGGGCCAACGTCCTGACTTTC. Amino acid sequence: CASSEVKGSGANVLTF.

This clone was counted between two and nine times. The chain recombines TRBV11-2 with TRBJ2-2, with 7 bases lining up with TRBD2. The germline V gene encodes CDR1 SGHAT and CDR2 FQNNGV. The CDR3 covers 16 residues. V shed 7 bases and J 2 bases; nucleotides not matched to a gene: 10. The CDR3 nucleotides are TGTGCCAGCACCCTCCCACCGGGGGGTAACACCGGGGAGCTGTTTTTT. Residues: CASTLPPGGNTGELFF.

In its sample, this clone was seen once. Other nucleotide sequences from this sample produce the same CDR3. J is TRBJ1-2 and V is TRBV25-1, with D possibly matching TRBD1 (6 bases). V was trimmed by 6 bases and J by 4 bases, leaving 9 bases between them. Germline V gene sequence: CDR1 MGHDK, CDR2 SYGVNS. This CDR3 region has 12 residues. DNA for the CDR3: TGTGCCAGCAGACAGGGTTCCTATGGCTACACCTTC. This sequence encodes CASRQGSYGYTF.

The chain carries TRBV30 and TRBJ1-2; D unclear. Deletions cut 2 bases from V and 0 bases from J, with 7 bases between. CDR1 is GTSNPN, CDR2 SVGIG, per germline (reference sequence). CDR3 size: 13 residues. The CDR3 nucleotides read TGTGCCTGGAGTCACGGTGCTAACTATGGCTACACCTTC. The encoded protein is CAWSHGANYGYTF.

This clone was detected a few times. The sample holds other DNA sequences that translate to the same CDR3. The V call is TRBV7-9, the J call TRBJ1-1; D is unclear. Trimming pared 4 bases from V and 1 base from J, leaving 4 bases between. The CDR3 extends over 12 amino acids. The germline CDR1 and CDR2 sequences are SEHNR and FQNEAQ (reference sequence). The CDR3 DNA reads as TGTGCCAGCAGCTCAAGGAACACTGAAGCTTTCTTT. Amino acid sequence: CASSSRNTEAFF. The full variable domain, in which reference TRBV7-9 and TRBJ1-1 provide the parts outside the CDR3, is DTGVSQNPRHKITKRGQNVTFRCDPISEHNRLYWYRQTLGQGPEFLTYFQNEAQLEKSRLLSDRFSAERPKGSFSTLEIQRTEQGDSAMYLCASSSRNTEAFFGQGTRLTVV.

The chain employs TRBV2 and TRBJ1-6; possible D gene TRBD1, 5 bases. There are 13 residues in the CDR3. Trimming pared 5 bases from V and 12 bases from J, leaving 14 bases between. The germline gives CDR1 SNHLY, CDR2 FYNNEI. CDR3 residues: CASSLGIGGPLHF. The CDR3 DNA is TGTGCCAGCAGTTTGGGGATCGGGGGACCCCTCCACTTT.

The genes are TRBV21-1 and TRBJ2-7; TRBD2, the table's D call, was not compared with the DNA. TRBV21-1 is annotated as a pseudogene. This CDR3 has 16 residues. The CDR3 loop reads CASSKGRYKLSYEQYF. Here the CDR3 DNA reads TGTGCCAGCAGCAAAGGAAGGTACAAACTATCCTACGAGCAGTACTTC.

The genes are TRBV10-3 and TRBJ1-4; 8 nucleotides agree with TRBD1. After removal of 11 bases from V and 8 bases from J, the junction contained 13 bases not matched to a gene. This CDR3 region has 14 residues. Germline V CDR1 and CDR2: ENHRY, SYGVKD. DNA of the CDR3: TGTGCCTCGAAGCGGGCGGGACAGGCGGAAAAACTGTTTTTT. Encoded protein: CASKRAGQAEKLFF.

The rearrangement links TRBV28 to TRBJ2-2; D might be TRBD1 (6 bases). With 6 bases removed from V and 5 bases from J, the gap between germline ends came to 10 bases. Germline CDR1 and CDR2: MDHEN and SYDVKM. The CDR3 loop spans 13 amino acids. The CDR3 bases are TGTGCCAGCAGACAGGGTTGGACCGGGGAGCTGTTTTTT. It specifies CASRQGWTGELFF. Looking up the rest from reference TRBV28 and TRBJ2-2 gives the full variable domain: DVKVTQSSRYLVKRTGEKVFLECVQDMDHENMFWYRQDPGLGLRLIYFSYDVKMKEKGDIPEGYSVSREKKERFSLILESASTNQTSMYLCASRQGWTGELFFGEGSRLTVL.

The chain has TRBV6-6 and TRBJ2-7; 8 bases map to TRBD1. Trimming at V came to 7 bases and at J to 3 bases, leaving 11 bases not matched to a gene. In germline, CDR1 is MNHNY, CDR2 SVGAGI (reference sequence). The length of the CDR3 is 15 residues. The CDR3 coding sequence is TGTGCCAGCACCCCGGGGACAGGAGGGGTCTACGAGCAGTACTTC. It specifies CASTPGTGGVYEQYF.

This clone was picked up a small number of times. The CDR3 DNA follows: TGTGCCAGCAGCTTACTCCCGCGGGTTAGCGGGGCCAACTCCTACGAGCAGTACTTC. This codes for CASSLLPRVSGANSYEQYF. This chain links TRBV13 with TRBJ2-7, with 8 bases fitting TRBD2. This CDR3 has 19 amino acids. V shed 2 bases and J 0 bases; nucleotides not matched to a gene: 15. Germline assignment: CDR1 PRHDT and CDR2 FYEKMQ (reference sequence).

The chain employs TRBV29-1 and TRBJ2-1; maybe TRBD2 (6 bases). The CDR3 is 12 amino acids. CDR1 is SQVTM, CDR2 ANQGSEA, per germline. Deletions cut 8 bases from V and 10 bases from J, with 18 bases between. The CDR3 DNA sequence: TGCAGCCAATACAGGCTAGCGTCGGAGCAGTTCTTC. It codes for CSQYRLASEQFF.

The CDR3 is CAISNARDMNTEAFF. DNA for the CDR3: TGTGCCATCAGTAACGCCAGGGACATGAACACTGAAGCTTTCTTT. V gene TRBV10-3 combines with J gene TRBJ1-1, with a tentative D call TRBD1 (6 bases). The CDR3 is 15 amino acids. With 5 bases removed from V and 0 bases from J, the gap between germline ends came to 13 bases. Germline values: CDR1 ENHRY, CDR2 SYGVKD.

This chain joins TRBV5-4 and TRBJ1-6; weak D call: TRBD1 (5 bases). The CDR3 contains 13 residues. V was cut by 0 bases and J by 9 bases, with 7 bases left in between. The germline CDR1 and CDR2 sequences are SGHNT and YYREEE (reference sequence). CDR3 nucleotide sequence: TGTGCCAGCAGCTTGGTTCAGGGTTCACCCCTCCACTTT. Residues: CASSLVQGSPLHF.

The chain links TRBV30 to TRBJ1-6, with TRBD1 as a possible D gene (6 bases). V was cut by 0 bases and J by 8 bases, with 14 bases left in between. The CDR3 consists of 15 residues. Germline V CDR1 and CDR2: GTSNPN, SVGIG (reference sequence). CDR3 nucleotides: TGTGCCTGGAGTGTGAAAGGGACACACGATTCACCCCTCCACTTT. Encoded protein: CAWSVKGTHDSPLHF. The variable domain in full, completed from reference TRBV30 and TRBJ1-6, reads SQTIHQWPATLVQPVGSPLSLECTVEGTSNPNLYWYRQAAGRGLQLLFYSVGIGQISSEVPQNLSASRPQDRQFILSSKKLLLSDSGFYLCAWSVKGTHDSPLHFGNGTRLTVT.

The J gene is TRBJ2-7, the V gene TRBV7-2; weak D call: TRBD2 (5 bases). CDR1 is SGHTA, CDR2 FQGNSA, per germline. The CDR3 consists of 15 residues. The V end was cut by 5 bases, the J end by 4 bases, with 18 bases between. This CDR3 is CASSVFPQEVYEQYF. The CDR3 DNA follows: TGTGCCAGCAGCGTTTTTCCGCAGGAGGTGTACGAGCAGTACTTC.

This clone was seen a handful of times. The rearrangement links TRBV5-1 to TRBJ2-1; D not resolved. Between the trimmed V and J ends, which lost 5 bases and 5 bases, there was a span of 11 bases. Germline V gene sequence: CDR1 SGHRS, CDR2 YFSETQ. The CDR3 loop spans 13 amino acids. CDR3 bases: TGCGCCAGCAGAGGAGACACACACAATGAGCAGTTCTTC. Its protein product is CASRGDTHNEQFF. Full variable domain (outside the CDR3, taken from reference TRBV5-1 and TRBJ2-1): KAGVTQTPRYLIKTRGQQVTLSCSPISGHRSVSWYQQTPGQGLQFLFEYFSETQRNKGNFPGRFSGRQFSNSRSEMNVSTLELGDSALYLCASRGDTHNEQFFGPGTRLTVL.

This clone showed up just a few times. The J gene is TRBJ1-2, the V gene TRBV30; D remains ambiguous. This CDR3 region has 17 residues. V was cut by 0 bases and J by 5 bases, with 22 bases left in between. Germline V gives CDR1 GTSNPN, CDR2 SVGIG (reference sequence). The CDR3 protein is CAWSVRPPALPSYGYTF. The CDR3 DNA sequence: TGTGCCTGGAGTGTACGCCCCCCGGCCCTCCCGTCGTATGGCTACACCTTC.

This chain joins TRBV28 and TRBJ1-4; D is unresolved. Trimming cost V 2 bases and J 0 bases, with 4 bases left between them. Germline V lookup: CDR1 MDHEN, CDR2 SYDVKM. The length of the CDR3 is 14 residues. The CDR3 region has the DNA TGTGCCAGCAGTTTACAGGCAACTAATGAAAAACTGTTTTTT. Its protein is CASSLQATNEKLFF.